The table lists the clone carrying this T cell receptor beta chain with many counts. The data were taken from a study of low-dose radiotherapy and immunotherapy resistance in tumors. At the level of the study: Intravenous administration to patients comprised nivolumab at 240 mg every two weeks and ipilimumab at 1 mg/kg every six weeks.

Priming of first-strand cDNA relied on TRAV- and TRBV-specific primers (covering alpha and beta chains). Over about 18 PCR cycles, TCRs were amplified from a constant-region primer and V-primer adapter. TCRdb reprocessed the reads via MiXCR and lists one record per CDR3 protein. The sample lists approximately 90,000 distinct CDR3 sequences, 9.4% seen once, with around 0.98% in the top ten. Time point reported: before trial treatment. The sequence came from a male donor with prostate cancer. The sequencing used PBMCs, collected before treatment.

Here the CDR3 DNA reads TGCAGCGTTGGGACCGAGGACTACACCTTC. Its protein is CSVGTEDYTF. V gene TRBV29-1 combines with J gene TRBJ1-2; D is undetermined. V was pared by 4 bases and J by 10 bases, with 10 bases between. Germline V CDR1 and CDR2: SQVTM, ANQGSEA. The CDR3 consists of 10 residues.